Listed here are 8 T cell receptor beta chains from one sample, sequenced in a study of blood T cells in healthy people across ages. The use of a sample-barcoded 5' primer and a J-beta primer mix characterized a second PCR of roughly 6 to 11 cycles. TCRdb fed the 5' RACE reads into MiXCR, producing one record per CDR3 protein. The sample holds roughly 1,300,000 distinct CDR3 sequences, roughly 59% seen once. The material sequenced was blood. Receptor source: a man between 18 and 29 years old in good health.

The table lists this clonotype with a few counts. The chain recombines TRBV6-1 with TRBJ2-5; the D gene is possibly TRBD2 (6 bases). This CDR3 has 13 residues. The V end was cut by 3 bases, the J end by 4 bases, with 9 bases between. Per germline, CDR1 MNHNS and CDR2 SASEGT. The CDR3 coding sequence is TGTGCCAGCAGTGACTGGGGGGTAGAGACCCAGTACTTC. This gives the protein CASSDWGVETQYF.

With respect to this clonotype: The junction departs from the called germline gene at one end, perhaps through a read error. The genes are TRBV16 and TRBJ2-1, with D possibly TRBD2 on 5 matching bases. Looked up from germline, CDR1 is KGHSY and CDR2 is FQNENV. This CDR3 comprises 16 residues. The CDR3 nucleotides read TGTGCCAGCAGCCAATCACCTGCTAGCTCCTACAATGAGCGGTTCTTC. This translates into CASSQSPASSYNERFF.

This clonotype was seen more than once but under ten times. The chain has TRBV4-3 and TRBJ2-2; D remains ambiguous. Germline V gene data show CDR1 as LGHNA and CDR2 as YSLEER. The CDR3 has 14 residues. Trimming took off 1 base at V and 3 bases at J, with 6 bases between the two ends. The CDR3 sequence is CASSQVGHTGELFF. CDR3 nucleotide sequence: TGCGCCAGCAGCCAAGTTGGGCACACCGGGGAGCTGTTTTTT.

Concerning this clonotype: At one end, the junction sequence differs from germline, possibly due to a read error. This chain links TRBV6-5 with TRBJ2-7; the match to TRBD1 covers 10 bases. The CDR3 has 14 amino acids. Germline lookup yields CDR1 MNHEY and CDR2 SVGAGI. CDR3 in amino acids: CASRYAGTGVEQYF. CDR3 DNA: TGTGCCAGCCGTTACGCCGGGACAGGGGTCGAGCAGTACTTC.

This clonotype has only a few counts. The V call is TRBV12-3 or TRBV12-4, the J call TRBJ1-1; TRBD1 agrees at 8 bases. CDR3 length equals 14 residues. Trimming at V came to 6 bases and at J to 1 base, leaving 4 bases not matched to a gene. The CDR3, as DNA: TGTGCCAGCAGGCTGACAGGGGCGAACACTGAAGCTTTCTTT. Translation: CASRLTGANTEAFF.

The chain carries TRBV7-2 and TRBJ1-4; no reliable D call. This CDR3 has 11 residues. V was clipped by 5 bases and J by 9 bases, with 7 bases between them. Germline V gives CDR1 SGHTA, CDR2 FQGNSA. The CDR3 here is CASSPGQKLFF. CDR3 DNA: TGTGCCAGCAGCCCGGGTCAAAAACTGTTTTTT.

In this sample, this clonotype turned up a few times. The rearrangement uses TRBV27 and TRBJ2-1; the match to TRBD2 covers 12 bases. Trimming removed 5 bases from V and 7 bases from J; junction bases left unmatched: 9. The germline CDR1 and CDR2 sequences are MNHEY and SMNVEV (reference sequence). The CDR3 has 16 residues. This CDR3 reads CASSQVLAGGENEQFF. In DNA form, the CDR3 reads TGTGCCAGCAGTCAAGTCCTAGCGGGGGGGGAGAATGAGCAGTTCTTC.

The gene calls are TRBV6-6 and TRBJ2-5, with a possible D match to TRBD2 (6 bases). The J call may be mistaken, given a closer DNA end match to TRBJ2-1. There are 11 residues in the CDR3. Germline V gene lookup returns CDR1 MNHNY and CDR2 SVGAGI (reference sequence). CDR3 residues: CASRGGETQFF. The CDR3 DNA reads TGTGCCAGCAGGGGAGGAGAGACCCAGTTCTTC.